This is a list of T cell receptor beta chains from one sample in a study of blood T cell repertoires in COVID-19. Clones were read by immunoSEQ multiplex PCR, and TCRdb kept only the in-frame ones, dropping some. Of tens of thousands of clones listed, around 90% are singletons. The source material was peripheral blood. All receptors derive from a man aged 45-60 years with active COVID-19. Each CDR3 is given with its conserved first and last residue. A D gene is named only where the DNA matches it firmly.

. TRBJ1-2 TRBV28 CASSRFFGGLGHTF
TRBD1 TRBJ1-2 TRBV19 CASSPTSGQGMNGYTF
. TRBJ2-6 TRBV4-1 CASSQGAAAGANVLTF
. TRBJ1-3 TRBV13 CASSPTGSGNTIYF
TRBD2 TRBJ2-3 TRBV20-1 CSASEFGRGGTDTQYF
TRBD2 TRBJ2-3 TRBV7-8 CASSSPPSGVTDTQYF
TRBD1 TRBJ2-7 TRBV27 CASSVPGQEYEQYF
. TRBJ1-5 TRBV19 CASSASLYQPQHF
TRBD1 TRBJ2-7 TRBV11-3 CASSLGTGFIEQYF
. TRBJ1-1 TRBV11-3 CASNYNTEAFF
TRBD2 TRBJ2-1 TRBV6-5 CASKELAGGNEQFF
. TRBJ2-1 TRBV19 CASSIGRNSYNEQFF
TRBD1 TRBJ1-1 TRBV15 CATSEGVRGQLYTEAFF
TRBD1 TRBJ2-7 TRBV28 CASNQGTEYYEQYF
. TRBJ2-1 TRBV7-3 CASSLRGGREEQFF
TRBD2 TRBJ2-7 TRBV5-1 CASSRTSGSYEQYF
TRBD2 TRBJ2-3 TRBV6-6 CASSSRLAGGHTQYF
. TRBJ2-1 TRBV5-5 CASSWTGNEQFF
TRBD2 TRBJ2-3 TRBV19 CASSIGSISGRSDTQYF
. TRBJ1-1 TRBV6-1 CASSDGGSTEAFF
TRBD1 TRBJ2-1 TRBV6-2/TRBV6-3 CASSPTRRRTGDNEQFF
. TRBJ2-7 TRBV6-1 CASSERHGEEGLSYEQYF
. TRBJ2-3 TRBV13 CASSHTGASTDTQYF
. TRBJ2-5 TRBV30 CAWRGGGETQYF
TRBD2 TRBJ2-4 TRBV9 CASSSRTSRIQYF
TRBD1 TRBJ1-2 TRBV5-4 CASSLEGDRGHYGYTF
TRBD1 TRBJ2-2 TRBV7-7 CASSPRPGQGANTGELFF
. TRBJ2-7 TRBV20-1 CSARGQYEQYF
. TRBJ1-1 TRBV4-1 CASNNPSGGQTEAFF
TRBD2 TRBJ2-7 TRBV6-2/TRBV6-3 CASSFRTSGRYEQYF
. TRBJ1-5 TRBV24-1 CATRGDYSNQPQHF
. TRBJ1-3 TRBV18 CASSPMLSGRASGNTIYF
TRBD2 TRBJ2-3 TRBV20-1 CSASTSGTDTQYF
TRBD1 TRBJ1-5 TRBV30 CAWSAKQGLQPQHF
TRBD1 TRBJ2-5 TRBV11-2 CASSGRTGRQETQYF
. TRBJ1-1 TRBV6-5 CATSRGGLNTEAFF